This entry describes one TCR beta chain. The data are from a study of shared clonotypes between healthy human individuals. This CDR3 has 14 residues. Deletions cut 3 bases from V and 5 bases from J, with 13 bases between. The germline gives CDR1 SNHLY, CDR2 FYNNEI. It was CD45RO-negative cells, positively selected for CCR7, that made up naive CD8 cells, with terminally differentiated effector memory CD45RA+ cells excluded. Some clones are missing from TCRdb's copy, which holds only in-frame ones; the method was immunoSEQ multiplex PCR. The table shows about 2,200,000 clones, with about 92% occurring only once.

This receptor was identified in a man aged 18 to 30 in good health. Some clones in this sample may be carry-over from other donors' samples. The chain carries TRBV2 and TRBJ2-5; D not resolved. The sequencing input was naive CD8+ T cells from PBMCs. For the CDR3, the DNA is TGTGCCAGCAGTGAGAGCCAGGCCAGGGAGACCCAGTACTTC. Translating it yields CASSESQARETQYF.